The T cell receptor (beta chain) described here comes from a study of regulatory T cells in long-lasting Graves disease. Through Arm-PCR of CDR3 regions and iRepertoire HTBI primers, TCR beta libraries were built. Using its own MiXCR run on the multiplex PCR reads, TCRdb lists one record per CDR3 protein. This table holds 400,000 to 500,000 distinct CDR3 sequences, 21% found once. A remark on this clonotype: Its antigen is unidentified.

Whole-study results and caveats: It was possible that the small sample size reduced accuracy.

Time point described: persistent/refractory GD, antithyroid drugs over 5 years with positive TRAb. TCR sequences were obtained from RNA taken from PBMCs. Sequenced material: peripheral blood mononuclear cells (PBMCs), taken when the disease was refractory, from a patient treated with antithyroid drugs. This TCR came from a female donor with Graves disease.

CDR3 bases: TGTGCCAGTAGCGACCCCGGAGGACTTCGAAGCTCCTACGAGCAGTACTTC. This encodes CASSDPGGLRSSYEQYF. The V and J genes are TRBV19 and TRBJ2-7, with D perhaps matching TRBD2 (5 bases). CDR3 length equals 17 residues. Germline CDR1 and CDR2: LNHDA and SQIVND (reference sequence). Between the trimmed V and J ends, which lost 6 bases and 0 bases, there was a span of 21 bases.